These 13 T cell receptor beta chains were all obtained from the same sample, sequenced in a study of shared clonotypes between healthy human individuals. Naive CD8 cells were CD45RO-negative, positively selected for CCR7, excluding terminally differentiated effector memory CD45RA+ cells. Here immunoSEQ multiplex PCR was the method, and the copy in TCRdb shows in-frame clones only, minus some. The sample includes 2 million to 2.5 million clones, 93% of them seen just once. Sample: naive CD8+ T cells from PBMCs. These receptors were obtained from a man in his late teens or twenties in good health. Some clones in this sample may be carry-over from other donors' samples.

This chain connects TRBV10-3 to TRBJ2-7; the match to TRBD1 covers 8 bases. The germline V gene encodes CDR1 ENHRY and CDR2 SYGVKD. V shed 4 bases and J 5 bases; nucleotides not matched to a gene: 7. The CDR3 is made up of 14 amino acids. DNA for the CDR3: TGTGCCATCAGTGTTGTGACAGGGGCCAACGAGCAGTACTTC. Translating it yields CAISVVTGANEQYF.

This sequence joins TRBV4-3 and TRBJ2-1; D possibly matches TRBD1 or TRBD2 (5 bases each). Looked up from germline, CDR1 is LGHNA and CDR2 is YSLEER. Trimming pared 1 base from V and 10 bases from J, leaving 8 bases between. CDR3 size: 12 residues. The CDR3, as DNA: TGCGCCAGCAGCCAAGCATGGGGGGAGCAGTTCTTC. This encodes CASSQAWGEQFF.

As regards this clone: This sample also contains other DNA sequences that code for the same CDR3. The rearrangement joins TRBV9 to TRBJ1-5, with D possibly matching TRBD1 (6 bases). This CDR3 has 12 residues. V dropped 7 bases and J dropped 3 bases, with 8 bases sitting between them. Germline V gives CDR1 SGDLS, CDR2 YYNGEE. CDR3 in amino acids: CASGGANQPQHF. The CDR3 nucleotides read TGTGCCAGCGGGGGGGCCAATCAGCCCCAGCATTTT.

The J gene is TRBJ2-3, the V gene TRBV6-1; 10 bases are a match to TRBD1. Germline V gene lookup returns CDR1 MNHNS and CDR2 SASEGT. With V trimmed by 2 bases and J by 2 bases, 10 bases remained unmatched. The CDR3 length is 18 residues. The CDR3 DNA follows: TGTGCCAGCAGTGAAACGATCTGGGACAGGGGTGACACAGATACGCAGTATTTT. Translation: CASSETIWDRGDTDTQYF.

The chain carries TRBV28 and TRBJ1-4; maybe TRBD1 (6 bases). CDR1 is MDHEN and CDR2 is SYDVKM in the germline V gene. Trimming stripped 5 bases from V and 4 bases from J, with 14 bases between. The CDR3 has 15 residues. CDR3 DNA: TGTGCCAGCAGTCGGAAGGGGGGTAATAATGAAAAACTGTTTTTT. This encodes CASSRKGGNNEKLFF. The complete variable domain, with remaining parts taken from reference TRBV28 and TRBJ1-4, reads DVKVTQSSRYLVKRTGEKVFLECVQDMDHENMFWYRQDPGLGLRLIYFSYDVKMKEKGDIPEGYSVSREKKERFSLILESASTNQTSMYLCASSRKGGNNEKLFFGSGTQLSVL.

This sequence joins TRBV4-3 and TRBJ2-2; no reliable D call. CDR1 and CDR2 (germline): LGHNA, YSLEER. The CDR3 is 18 residues long. Trimming took 0 bases from V and 5 from J, leaving 19 bases between them. This CDR3 reads CASSQDLARSRETGELFF. CDR3 sequence (DNA): TGCGCCAGCAGCCAAGATCTGGCGAGGAGTAGGGAAACCGGGGAGCTGTTTTTT.

This chain connects TRBV11-1 to TRBJ2-3; D remains ambiguous. The CDR3 covers 16 residues. V lost 2 bases and J 0 bases, leaving 12 bases between the germline ends. Germline loops: CDR1 SGHAT, CDR2 FQDESV (reference sequence). The CDR3 loop is CASSLIRTLSTDTQYF. CDR3 DNA: TGTGCCAGCAGCTTAATACGAACCCTGAGCACAGATACGCAGTATTTT.

This sequence joins TRBV7-9 and TRBJ1-5; TRBD1 matches 8 bases. The junction had 7 bases not matched to a gene; V was cut back by 5 bases and J by 7 bases. The germline gives CDR1 SEHNR, CDR2 FQNEAQ (reference sequence). This CDR3 contains 14 residues. For the CDR3, the DNA is TGTGCCAGCAGCCCGACGACAGGGGTCCAGCCCCAGCATTTT. Protein product: CASSPTTGVQPQHF.

This chain uses TRBV27 with TRBJ2-1, with TRBD1 matching over 8 bases. The V and J ends lost 8 bases and 9 bases, in that order; junction bases with no gene match: 9. CDR1 is MNHEY and CDR2 is SMNVEV in the germline V gene (reference sequence). The CDR3 has 13 amino acids. CDR3 DNA: TGTGCCAGCTGGACACAGGGGGTCGGTGAGCAGTTCTTC. Protein: CASWTQGVGEQFF.

The V and J genes are TRBV7-8 and TRBJ1-3, with D hard to call. From germline, CDR1 is SGHVS and CDR2 FQNEAQ. This CDR3 spans 16 amino acids. Trimming took off 5 bases at V and 6 bases at J, with 20 bases between the two ends. CDR3 amino acids: CASSPAAGSLKNTIYF. As DNA, the CDR3 is TGTGCCAGCAGCCCCGCTGCGGGGAGTCTGAAAAACACCATATATTTT. The full variable domain, its missing parts supplied by reference TRBV7-8 and TRBJ1-3, is GAGVSQSPRYKVAKRGQDVALRCDPISGHVSLFWYQQALGQGPEFLTYFQNEAQLDKSGLPSDRFFAERPEGSVSTLKIQRTQQEDSAVYLCASSPAAGSLKNTIYFGEGSWLTVV.

The chain employs TRBV5-5 and TRBJ1-5; D may be TRBD1 (5 bases). Trimming took 4 bases from V and 3 from J, leaving 14 bases between them. This CDR3 is built from 15 residues. Germline CDR1 is SGHKS and CDR2 is YYEKEE (reference sequence). The CDR3, as DNA: TGTGCCAGCAGCCCTTGGGGGAATCCCAATCAGCCCCAGCATTTT. Amino acids: CASSPWGNPNQPQHF.

This chain links TRBV7-7 with TRBJ2-1; D is ambiguous. Germline CDR1 and CDR2: SSHAT and FNYEAQ (reference sequence). This CDR3 has 15 residues. V was shortened by 3 bases and J by 0 bases, with 9 bases between the two germline ends. CDR3 protein: CASSFSRSSYNEQFF. The CDR3 DNA follows: TGTGCCAGCAGCTTCTCGCGGAGCTCCTACAATGAGCAGTTCTTC.

The chain's CDR3 is CASSHGVAEGDEQFF. In DNA, the CDR3 is TGTGCCAGCAGTCACGGGGTAGCGGAGGGGGATGAGCAGTTCTTC. The rearrangement links TRBV28 to TRBJ2-1, with D tentatively TRBD1 or TRBD2 (6 bases each). V lost 5 bases to trimming and J lost 8 bases, with 19 bases between them. Germline-derived CDR1 and CDR2 are MDHEN and SYDVKM. The CDR3 has 15 residues.